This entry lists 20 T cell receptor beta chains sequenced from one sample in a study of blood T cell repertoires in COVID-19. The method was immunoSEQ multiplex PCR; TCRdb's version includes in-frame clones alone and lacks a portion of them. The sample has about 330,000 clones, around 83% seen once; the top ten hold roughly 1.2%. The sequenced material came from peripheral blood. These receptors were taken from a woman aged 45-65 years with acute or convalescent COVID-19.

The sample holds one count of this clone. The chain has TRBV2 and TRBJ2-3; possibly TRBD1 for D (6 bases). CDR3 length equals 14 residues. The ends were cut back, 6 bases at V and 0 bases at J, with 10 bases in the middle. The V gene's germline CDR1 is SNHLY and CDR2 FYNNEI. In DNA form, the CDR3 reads TGTGCCAGCAGGGTGGACAGAAGCACAGATACGCAGTATTTT. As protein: CASRVDRSTDTQYF.

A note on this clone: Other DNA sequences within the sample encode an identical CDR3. The CDR3 reads CASSPLTGEETQYF. For the CDR3, the DNA is TGTGCCAGCTCACCACTAACGGGAGAAGAGACCCAGTACTTC. The chain employs TRBV18 and TRBJ2-5, with TRBD2 as a possible D gene (6 bases). V lost 1 base to trimming and J lost 3 bases, with 9 bases between them. The germline gives CDR1 KGHSH, CDR2 LQKENI. The CDR3 contains 14 residues.

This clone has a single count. For the CDR3, the DNA is TGTGCCAGCAGCTTTCAGAGCGGGCAACGGGAAGATACGCAGTATTTT. It encodes CASSFQSGQREDTQYF. This rearrangement joins TRBV7-8 to TRBJ2-3; TRBD2 might be the D (6 bases). Trimming removed 3 bases at V and 5 bases at J, with 18 bases between. Germline V gives CDR1 SGHVS, CDR2 FQNEAQ. This CDR3 has 16 residues.

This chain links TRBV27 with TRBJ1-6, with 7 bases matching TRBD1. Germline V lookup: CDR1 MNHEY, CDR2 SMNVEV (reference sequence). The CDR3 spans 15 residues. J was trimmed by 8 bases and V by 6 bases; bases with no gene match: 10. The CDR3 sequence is CASRGGWQGDSPLHF. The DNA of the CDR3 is TGTGCCAGCAGGGGAGGTTGGCAGGGGGATTCACCCCTCCACTTT.

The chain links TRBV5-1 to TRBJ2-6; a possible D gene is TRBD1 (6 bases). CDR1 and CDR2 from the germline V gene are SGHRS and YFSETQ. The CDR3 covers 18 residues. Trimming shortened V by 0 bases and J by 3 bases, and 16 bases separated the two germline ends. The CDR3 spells CASSLAPPHRVGANVLTF. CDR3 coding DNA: TGCGCCAGCAGCTTGGCTCCCCCCCACAGGGTTGGGGCCAACGTCCTGACTTTC.

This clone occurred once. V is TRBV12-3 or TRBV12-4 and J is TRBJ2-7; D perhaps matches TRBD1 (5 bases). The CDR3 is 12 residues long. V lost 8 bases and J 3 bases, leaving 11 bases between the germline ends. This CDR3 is CASRARDYEQYF. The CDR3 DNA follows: TGTGCCAGCCGGGCCAGGGACTACGAGCAGTACTTC.

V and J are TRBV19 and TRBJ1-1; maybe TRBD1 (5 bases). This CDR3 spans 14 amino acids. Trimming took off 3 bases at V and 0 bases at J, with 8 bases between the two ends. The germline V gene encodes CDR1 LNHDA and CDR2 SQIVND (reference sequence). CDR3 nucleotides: TGTGCCAGTAGTATGGGGCGAATGAACACTGAAGCTTTCTTT. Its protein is CASSMGRMNTEAFF.

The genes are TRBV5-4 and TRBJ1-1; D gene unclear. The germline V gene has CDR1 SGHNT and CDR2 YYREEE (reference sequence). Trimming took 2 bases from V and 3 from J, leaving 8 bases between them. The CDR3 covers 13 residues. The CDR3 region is CASSFSGDTEAFF. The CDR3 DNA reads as TGTGCCAGCAGCTTTTCCGGGGACACTGAAGCTTTCTTT.

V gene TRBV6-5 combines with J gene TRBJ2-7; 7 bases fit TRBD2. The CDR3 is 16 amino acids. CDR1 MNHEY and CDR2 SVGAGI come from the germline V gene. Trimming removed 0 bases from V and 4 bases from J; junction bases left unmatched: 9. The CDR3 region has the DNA TGTGCCAGCAGTTACTCGCCACCGGGACTACAGTACGAGCAGTACTTC. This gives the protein CASSYSPPGLQYEQYF.

The CDR3 region has the DNA TGTGCCAGCAGCGGCGCACTAGCGGGAGGCAATGAGCAGTTCTTC. Protein sequence: CASSGALAGGNEQFF. The V and J genes are TRBV5-4 and TRBJ2-1, with TRBD2 identical over 12 bases. Looked up from germline, CDR1 is SGHNT and CDR2 is YYREEE (reference sequence). Trimming removed 4 bases from V and 6 bases from J; junction bases left unmatched: 5. This CDR3 is 15 amino acids long.

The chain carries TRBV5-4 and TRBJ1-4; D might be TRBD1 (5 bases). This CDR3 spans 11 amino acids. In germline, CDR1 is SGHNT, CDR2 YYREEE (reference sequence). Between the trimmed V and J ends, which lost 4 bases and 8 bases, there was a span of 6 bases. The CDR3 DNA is TGTGCCAGCAGCCGGGGGGAAAAACTGTTTTTT. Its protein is CASSRGEKLFF.

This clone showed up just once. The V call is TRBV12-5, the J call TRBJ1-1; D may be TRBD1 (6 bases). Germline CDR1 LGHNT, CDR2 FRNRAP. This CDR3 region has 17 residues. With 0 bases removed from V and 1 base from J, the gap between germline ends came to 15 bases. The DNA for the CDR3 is TGTGCTAGTGGTTTGGTAGTCGGAGGCAGGGGGAACACTGAAGCTTTCTTT. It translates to CASGLVVGGRGNTEAFF.

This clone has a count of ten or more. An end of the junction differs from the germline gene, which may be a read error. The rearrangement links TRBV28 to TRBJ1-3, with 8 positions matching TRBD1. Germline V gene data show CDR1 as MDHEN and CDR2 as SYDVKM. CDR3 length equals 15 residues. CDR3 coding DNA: TGTGCCAGCAGTGGACAGGGCTTAGGAGGAAGCACCATATATTTT. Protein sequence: CASSGQGLGGSTIYF. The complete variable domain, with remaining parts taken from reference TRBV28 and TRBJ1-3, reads DVKVTQSSRYLVKRTGEKVFLECVQDMDHENMFWYRQDPGLGLRLIYFSYDVKMKEKGDIPEGYSVSREKKERFSLILESASTNQTSMYLCASSGQGLGGSTIYFGEGSWLTVV.

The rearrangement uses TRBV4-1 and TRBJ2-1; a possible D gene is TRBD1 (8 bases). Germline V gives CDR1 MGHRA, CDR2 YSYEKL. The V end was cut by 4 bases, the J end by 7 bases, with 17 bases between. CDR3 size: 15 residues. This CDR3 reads CASSRGQGGLNEQFF. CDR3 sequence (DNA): TGCGCCAGCAGCCGCGGACAGGGAGGGTTGAATGAGCAGTTCTTC.

The CDR3 reads CASRPDRSNEKLFF. In DNA form, the CDR3 reads TGTGCCAGCAGGCCTGACAGGAGTAATGAAAAACTGTTTTTT. The chain employs TRBV2 and TRBJ1-4; a possible D gene is TRBD1 (6 bases). V was cut by 6 bases and J by 4 bases, with 12 bases left in between. Germline V lookup: CDR1 SNHLY, CDR2 FYNNEI. This CDR3 has 14 amino acids.

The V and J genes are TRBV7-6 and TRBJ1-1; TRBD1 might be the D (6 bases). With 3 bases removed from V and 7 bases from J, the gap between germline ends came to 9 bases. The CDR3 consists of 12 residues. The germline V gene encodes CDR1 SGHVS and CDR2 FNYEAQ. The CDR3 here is CASSFQGREAFF. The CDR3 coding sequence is TGTGCCAGCAGCTTCCAGGGGCGTGAAGCTTTCTTT.

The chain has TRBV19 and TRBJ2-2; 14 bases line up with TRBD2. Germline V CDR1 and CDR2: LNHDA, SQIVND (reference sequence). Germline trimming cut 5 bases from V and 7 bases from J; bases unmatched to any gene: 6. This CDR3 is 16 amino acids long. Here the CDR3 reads CASSPRTSGGIGELFF. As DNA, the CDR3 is TGTGCCAGTAGTCCACGGACTAGCGGGGGGATCGGGGAGCTGTTTTTT.

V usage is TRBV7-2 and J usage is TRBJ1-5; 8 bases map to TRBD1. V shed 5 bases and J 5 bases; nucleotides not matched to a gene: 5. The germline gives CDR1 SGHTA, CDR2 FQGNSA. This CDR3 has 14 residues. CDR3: CASSQTGGDQPQHF. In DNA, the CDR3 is TGTGCCAGCAGCCAAACAGGGGGGGATCAGCCCCAGCATTTT. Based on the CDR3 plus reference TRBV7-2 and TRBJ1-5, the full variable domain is GAGVSQSPSNKVTEKGKDVELRCDPISGHTALYWYRQSLGQGLEFLIYFQGNSAPDKSGLPSDRFSAERTGGSVSTLTIQRTQQEDSAVYLCASSQTGGDQPQHFGDGTRLSIL.

The CDR3 nucleotides are TGTGCCAGCAGCTTAGGGGACAGGCACCTTGAAAAACTGTTTTTT. It is translated as CASSLGDRHLEKLFF. The gene calls are TRBV7-9 and TRBJ1-4; TRBD1 matches 8 bases. Germline V gene sequence: CDR1 SEHNR, CDR2 FQNEAQ (reference sequence). With V trimmed by 1 base and J by 7 bases, 5 bases remained unmatched. CDR3 length equals 15 residues.

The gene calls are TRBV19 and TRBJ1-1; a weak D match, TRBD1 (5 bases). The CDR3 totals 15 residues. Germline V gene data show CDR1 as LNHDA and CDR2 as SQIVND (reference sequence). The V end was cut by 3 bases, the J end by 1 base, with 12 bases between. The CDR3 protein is CASSMIGASNTEAFF. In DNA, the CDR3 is TGTGCCAGTAGTATGATAGGGGCGTCGAACACTGAAGCTTTCTTT.